This is a list of T cell receptor beta chains from one sample in a study of spatial heterogeneity in lung cancer. MiXCR, run by TCRdb on the 5' RACE reads, gives a single entry per CDR3 protein. Counted here are 40,000 or so distinct CDR3 sequences, 6.5% to 9.5% occurring once; the ten biggest clones make up 28%. Sample: PBMCs, taken at surgery. The receptor source for this set is a male donor with early-stage non-small cell lung cancer. Each CDR3 is given with its conserved first and last residue.

v_gene	j_gene	CDR3aa
TRBV27	TRBJ2-3	CASSAIFSDTQYF
TRBV20-1	TRBJ2-3	CSAASTDTQYF
TRBV7-2	TRBJ2-1	CASSSSTSGGQNEQFF
TRBV10-3	TRBJ2-1	CATLGLGLAGGPKGYNEQFF
TRBV7-9	TRBJ1-1	CASSLARGATEAFF
TRBV7-3	TRBJ2-1	CASSPPGAWNEQFF
TRBV5-1	TRBJ2-1	CASSLEGSYNEQFF
TRBV5-5	TRBJ2-2	CASSLGPTGRTGELFF
TRBV9	TRBJ2-1	CASSVDQSSYNEQFF
TRBV7-3	TRBJ1-6	CASSLTGRGSNSPLHF
TRBV20-1	TRBJ1-6	CSARDGRGLLSPLHF
TRBV12-3/TRBV12-4	TRBJ2-2	CASSRTGELFF
TRBV3-1	TRBJ2-1	CASSHQGFHNEQFF
TRBV5-1	TRBJ2-3	CASSDAARGADTQYF
TRBV5-1	TRBJ2-1	CASSPIAGVYEQFF
TRBV19	TRBJ2-4	CASSIKGEGAKNIQYF
TRBV6-2/TRBV6-3	TRBJ2-2	CASSYGQGLYTGELFF
TRBV6-5	TRBJ2-7	CASSYSKLAGYRGQYF
TRBV6-5	TRBJ1-6	CASSPREGSPLHF
TRBV5-8	TRBJ2-1	CASSLPGGAGEQFF
TRBV3-1	TRBJ2-7	CASSQGQTYEQYF
TRBV12-3/TRBV12-4	TRBJ1-2	CASSAHGGGSYGYTF
TRBV2	TRBJ2-1	CASTSTYNEQFF
TRBV10-2	TRBJ1-5	CASSVAGNQPQHF
TRBV7-2	TRBJ2-6	CASSFDRGLAGANVLTF
TRBV7-3	TRBJ2-2	CASSLTSGSTGELFF
TRBV5-1	TRBJ2-7	CASSSQGPLDEQYF
TRBV14	TRBJ2-7	CASSQGRPVDEQYF
TRBV9	TRBJ1-3	CASRPGSTGNTIYF
TRBV12-3/TRBV12-4	TRBJ1-2	CASSRHRQGRYGYTF
TRBV9	TRBJ1-6	CASSVSGSPLHF
TRBV11-2	TRBJ2-3	CASSPSGGGYTDTQYF
TRBV7-9	TRBJ2-3	CASSLRGTGRTYF
TRBV6-2/TRBV6-3	TRBJ2-1	CASSTRGSNEQFF
TRBV20-1	TRBJ1-6	CSARRRLAGNSPLHF
TRBV19	TRBJ1-4	CASNAVNSRNEKLFF
TRBV29-1	TRBJ1-2	CSADREANYGYTF
TRBV7-2	TRBJ1-1	CASSLYQRGGRLGTEAFF
TRBV9	TRBJ2-3	CASSVVAMSDTQYF
TRBV4-3	TRBJ1-5	CASSQDRDQPQHF
TRBV13	TRBJ1-2	CASSLGQTGGLDGYTF
TRBV6-5	TRBJ1-2	CASRPGQPLSNYGYTF
TRBV25-1	TRBJ1-1	CASSEYGTTEAFF
TRBV2	TRBJ1-3	CASSEASSGNTIYF
TRBV20-1	TRBJ2-3	CSARGRGLTDTQYF
TRBV6-5	TRBJ2-1	CASSLGTSGIRSYNEQFF
TRBV28	TRBJ2-5	CASGSGYRQETQYF
TRBV5-1	TRBJ2-5	CASSSFERGPETQYF
TRBV12-3/TRBV12-4	TRBJ2-3	CASSLEQNTDTQYF
TRBV29-1	TRBJ2-5	CSVDEDSLQETQYF
TRBV28	TRBJ2-5	CASRIQETQYF
TRBV7-2	TRBJ2-3	CASSFTDTQYF